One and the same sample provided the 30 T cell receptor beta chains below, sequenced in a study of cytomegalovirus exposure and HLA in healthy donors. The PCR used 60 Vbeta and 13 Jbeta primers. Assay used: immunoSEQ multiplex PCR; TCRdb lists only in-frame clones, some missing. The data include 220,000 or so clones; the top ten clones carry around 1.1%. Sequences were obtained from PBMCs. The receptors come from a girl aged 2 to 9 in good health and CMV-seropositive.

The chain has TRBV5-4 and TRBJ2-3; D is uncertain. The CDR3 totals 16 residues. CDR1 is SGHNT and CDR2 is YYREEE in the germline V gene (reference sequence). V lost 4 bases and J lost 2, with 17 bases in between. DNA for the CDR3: TGTGCCAGCAGCCATAAGGAGACGGGTATCACAGATACGCAGTATTTT. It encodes CASSHKETGITDTQYF.

The CDR3 sequence is CASSLVGSEDLRETQYF. The CDR3 coding sequence is TGTGCCAGCAGCTTAGTAGGGAGCGAGGACCTCCGGGAGACCCAGTACTTC. V usage is TRBV7-2 and J usage is TRBJ2-5, with D possibly being TRBD2 (5 bases). Germline CDR1 is SGHTA and CDR2 is FQGNSA. Trimming cost V 1 base and J 5 bases, with 20 bases left between them. This CDR3 has 17 residues.

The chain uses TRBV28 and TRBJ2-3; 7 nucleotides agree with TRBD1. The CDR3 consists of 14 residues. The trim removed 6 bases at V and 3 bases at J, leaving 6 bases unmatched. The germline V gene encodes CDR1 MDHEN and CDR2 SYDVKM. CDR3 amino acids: CASSRDRGTDTQYF. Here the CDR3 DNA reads TGTGCCAGCAGCCGGGACAGAGGTACAGATACGCAGTATTTT.

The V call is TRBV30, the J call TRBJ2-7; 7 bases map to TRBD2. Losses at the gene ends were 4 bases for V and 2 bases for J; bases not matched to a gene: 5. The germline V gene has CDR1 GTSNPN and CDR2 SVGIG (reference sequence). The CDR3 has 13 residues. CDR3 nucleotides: TGTGCCTGGAAGTCAGCGGGGACCTACGAGCAGTACTTC. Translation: CAWKSAGTYEQYF.

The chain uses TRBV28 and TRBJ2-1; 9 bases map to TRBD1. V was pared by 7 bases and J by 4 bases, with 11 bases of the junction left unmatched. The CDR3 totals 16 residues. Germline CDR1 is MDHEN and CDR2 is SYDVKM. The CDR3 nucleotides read TGTGCCAGCACCCCCTCCGGGACAGGGATTTACAATGAGCAGTTCTTC. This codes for CASTPSGTGIYNEQFF. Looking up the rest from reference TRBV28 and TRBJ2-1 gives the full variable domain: DVKVTQSSRYLVKRTGEKVFLECVQDMDHENMFWYRQDPGLGLRLIYFSYDVKMKEKGDIPEGYSVSREKKERFSLILESASTNQTSMYLCASTPSGTGIYNEQFFGPGTRLTVL.

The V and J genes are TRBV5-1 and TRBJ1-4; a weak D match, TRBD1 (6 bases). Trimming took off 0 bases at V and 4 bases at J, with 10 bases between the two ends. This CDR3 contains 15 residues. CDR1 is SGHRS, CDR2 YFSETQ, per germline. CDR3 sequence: CASSLDRDDNEKLFF. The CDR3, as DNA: TGCGCCAGCAGCTTGGACAGGGATGATAATGAAAAACTGTTTTTT.

This chain's CDR3 is CASSVASSQETQYF. In nucleotides, the CDR3 is TGCGCCAGCAGCGTGGCTAGCAGCCAAGAGACCCAGTACTTC. The chain has TRBV5-1 and TRBJ2-5; maybe TRBD2 (5 bases). The V and J ends lost 4 bases and 1 base respectively, with 11 bases between them. CDR1 SGHRS and CDR2 YFSETQ come from the germline V gene. The CDR3 totals 14 residues. The variable domain in full, completed from reference TRBV5-1 and TRBJ2-5, reads KAGVTQTPRYLIKTRGQQVTLSCSPISGHRSVSWYQQTPGQGLQFLFEYFSETQRNKGNFPGRFSGRQFSNSRSEMNVSTLELGDSALYLCASSVASSQETQYFGPGTRLLVL.

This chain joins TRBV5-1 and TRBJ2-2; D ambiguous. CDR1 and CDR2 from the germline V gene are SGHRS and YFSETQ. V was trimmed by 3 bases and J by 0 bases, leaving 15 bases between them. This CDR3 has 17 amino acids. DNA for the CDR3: TGCGCCAGCAGCTGGGCTGTGGGTGAACCGAACACCGGGGAGCTGTTTTTT. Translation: CASSWAVGEPNTGELFF.

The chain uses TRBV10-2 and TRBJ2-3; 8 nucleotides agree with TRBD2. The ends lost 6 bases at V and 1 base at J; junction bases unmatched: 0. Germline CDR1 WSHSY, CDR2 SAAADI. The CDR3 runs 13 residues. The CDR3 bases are TGCGCCAGCAGGACTAGCGGCACAGATACGCAGTATTTT. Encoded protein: CASRTSGTDTQYF.

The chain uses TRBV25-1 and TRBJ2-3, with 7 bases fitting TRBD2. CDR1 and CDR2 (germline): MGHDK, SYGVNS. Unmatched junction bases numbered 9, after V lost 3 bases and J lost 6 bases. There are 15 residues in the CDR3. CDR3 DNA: TGTGCCAGCAGTGACTTGGGGGGGGTTCCGGATACGCAGTATTTT. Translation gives CASSDLGGVPDTQYF.

CDR3 loop: CASRTNRDSNTGELFF. CDR3 nucleotides: TGTGCCAGCAGAACAAACCGGGACAGTAACACCGGGGAGCTGTTTTTT. The rearrangement joins TRBV6-6 to TRBJ2-2; 7 nucleotides agree with TRBD1. CDR3 length: 16 amino acids. Germline assignment: CDR1 MNHNY and CDR2 SVGAGI (reference sequence). The ends lost 6 bases at V and 2 bases at J; junction bases unmatched: 9.

CDR3 DNA: TGTGCCAGCAGTTTAGCCAGCGGATTCTACAATGAGCAGTTCTTC. This codes for CASSLASGFYNEQFF. The V gene is TRBV28, the J gene TRBJ2-1, with D possibly being TRBD2 (5 bases). The germline CDR1 and CDR2 sequences are MDHEN and SYDVKM. This CDR3 is built from 15 residues. V was trimmed by 2 bases and J by 3 bases, leaving 11 bases between them.

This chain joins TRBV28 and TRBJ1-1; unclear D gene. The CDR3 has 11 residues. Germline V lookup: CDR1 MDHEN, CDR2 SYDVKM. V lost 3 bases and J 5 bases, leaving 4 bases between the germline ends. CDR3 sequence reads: CASSFQTEAFF. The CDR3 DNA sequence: TGTGCCAGCAGTTTTCAAACTGAAGCTTTCTTT.

The CDR3 sequence: CSVGQGDEQFF. The CDR3 nucleotides read TGCAGCGTCGGACAGGGCGATGAGCAGTTCTTC. The chain couples TRBV29-1 to TRBJ2-1, with 8 nucleotides matching TRBD1. Germline lookup yields CDR1 SQVTM and CDR2 ANQGSEA. This CDR3 region has 11 residues. V was pared by 6 bases and J by 8 bases, with 3 bases of the junction left unmatched.

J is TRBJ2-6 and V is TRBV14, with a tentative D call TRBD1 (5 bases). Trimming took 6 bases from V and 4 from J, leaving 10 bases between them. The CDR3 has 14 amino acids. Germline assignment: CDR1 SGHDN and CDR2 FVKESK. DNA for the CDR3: TGTGCCAGCAGTCCAGGGCGCGGGGCCAACGTCCTGACTTTC. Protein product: CASSPGRGANVLTF.

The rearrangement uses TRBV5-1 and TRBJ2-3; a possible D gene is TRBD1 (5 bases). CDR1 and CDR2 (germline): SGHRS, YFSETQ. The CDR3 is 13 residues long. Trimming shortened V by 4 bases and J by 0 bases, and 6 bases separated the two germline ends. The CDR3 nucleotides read TGCGCCAGCAGCCCAGGGAGCACAGATACGCAGTATTTT. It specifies CASSPGSTDTQYF.

In DNA, the CDR3 is TGTGCCAGCAGTTTCTTGGGACAGGGCAGTGTGGCTTTCTTT. Translation gives CASSFLGQGSVAFF. This chain connects TRBV28 to TRBJ1-1; 9 bases are shared with TRBD1. Germline-derived CDR1 and CDR2 are MDHEN and SYDVKM. Unmatched junction bases numbered 10, after V lost 3 bases and J lost 11 bases. The CDR3 is 14 residues long.

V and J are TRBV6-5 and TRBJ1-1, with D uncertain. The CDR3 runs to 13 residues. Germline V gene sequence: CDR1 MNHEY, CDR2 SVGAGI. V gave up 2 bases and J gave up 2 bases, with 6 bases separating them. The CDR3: CASSYRLNTEAFF. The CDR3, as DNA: TGTGCCAGCAGTTACCGTCTTAACACTGAAGCTTTCTTT.

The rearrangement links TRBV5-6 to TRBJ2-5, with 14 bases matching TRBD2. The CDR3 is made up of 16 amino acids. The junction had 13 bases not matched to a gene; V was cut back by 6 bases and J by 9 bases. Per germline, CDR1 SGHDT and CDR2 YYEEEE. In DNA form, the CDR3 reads TGTGCCAGCACCGAGGGGACTAGCGGGGGTGTTAGGCCCCAGTACTTC. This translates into CASTEGTSGGVRPQYF. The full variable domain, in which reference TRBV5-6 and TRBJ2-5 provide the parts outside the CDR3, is DAGVTQSPTHLIKTRGQQVTLRCSPKSGHDTVSWYQQALGQGPQFIFQYYEEEERQRGNFPDRFSGHQFPNYSSELNVNALLLGDSALYLCASTEGTSGGVRPQYFGPGTRLLVL.

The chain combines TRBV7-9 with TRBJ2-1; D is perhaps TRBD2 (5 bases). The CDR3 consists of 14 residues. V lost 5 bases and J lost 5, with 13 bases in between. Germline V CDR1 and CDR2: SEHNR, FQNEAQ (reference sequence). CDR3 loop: CASSPPLGDNEQFF. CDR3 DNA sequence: TGTGCCAGCAGCCCCCCACTAGGAGACAATGAGCAGTTCTTC.

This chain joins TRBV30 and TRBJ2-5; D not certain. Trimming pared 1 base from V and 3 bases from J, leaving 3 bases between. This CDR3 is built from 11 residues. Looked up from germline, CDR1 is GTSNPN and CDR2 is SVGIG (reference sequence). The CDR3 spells CAWSGKETQYF. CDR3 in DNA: TGTGCCTGGAGTGGTAAAGAGACCCAGTACTTC. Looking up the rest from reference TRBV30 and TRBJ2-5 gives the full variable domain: SQTIHQWPATLVQPVGSPLSLECTVEGTSNPNLYWYRQAAGRGLQLLFYSVGIGQISSEVPQNLSASRPQDRQFILSSKKLLLSDSGFYLCAWSGKETQYFGPGTRLLVL.

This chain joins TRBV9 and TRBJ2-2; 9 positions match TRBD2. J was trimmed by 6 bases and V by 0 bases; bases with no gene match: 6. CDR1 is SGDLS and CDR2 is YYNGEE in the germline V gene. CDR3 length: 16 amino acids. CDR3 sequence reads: CASSVEGGGRAGELFF. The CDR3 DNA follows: TGTGCCAGCAGCGTAGAAGGAGGCGGGAGGGCCGGGGAGCTGTTTTTT.

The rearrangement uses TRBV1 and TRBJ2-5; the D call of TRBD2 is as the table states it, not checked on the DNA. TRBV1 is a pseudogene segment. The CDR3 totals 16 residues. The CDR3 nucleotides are TGCACCAGCAGCCAAGCACCAGCGGGGGGCCAAGAGACCCAGTACTTC. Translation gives CTSSQAPAGGQETQYF.

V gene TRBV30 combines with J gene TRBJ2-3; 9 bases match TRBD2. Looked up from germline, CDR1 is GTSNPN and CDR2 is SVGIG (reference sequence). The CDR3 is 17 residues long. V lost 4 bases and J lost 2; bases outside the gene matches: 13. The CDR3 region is CAWTPHPTSGYTDTQYF. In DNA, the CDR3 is TGTGCCTGGACCCCCCACCCGACTAGCGGATACACAGATACGCAGTATTTT.

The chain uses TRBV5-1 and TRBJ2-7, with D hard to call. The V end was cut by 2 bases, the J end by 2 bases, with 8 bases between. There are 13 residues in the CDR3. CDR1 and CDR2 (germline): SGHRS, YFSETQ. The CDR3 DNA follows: TGCGCCAGCAGCTTTGACTCGACCTACGAGCAGTACTTC. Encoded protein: CASSFDSTYEQYF.

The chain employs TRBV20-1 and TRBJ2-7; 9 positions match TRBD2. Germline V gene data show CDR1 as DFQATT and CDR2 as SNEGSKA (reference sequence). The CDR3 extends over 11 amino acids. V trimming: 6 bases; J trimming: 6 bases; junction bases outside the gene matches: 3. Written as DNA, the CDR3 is TGCAGTGCGCGGGAGGGGGGCGAGCAGTACTTC. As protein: CSAREGGEQYF.

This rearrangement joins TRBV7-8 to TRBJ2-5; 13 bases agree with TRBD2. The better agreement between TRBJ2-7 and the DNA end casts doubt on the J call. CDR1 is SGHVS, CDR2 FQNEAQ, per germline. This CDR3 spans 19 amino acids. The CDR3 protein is CASSLVYPSLAGGHYEQYF. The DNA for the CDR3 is TGTGCCAGCAGCTTAGTCTATCCCTCACTAGCGGGAGGGCACTACGAGCAGTACTTC.

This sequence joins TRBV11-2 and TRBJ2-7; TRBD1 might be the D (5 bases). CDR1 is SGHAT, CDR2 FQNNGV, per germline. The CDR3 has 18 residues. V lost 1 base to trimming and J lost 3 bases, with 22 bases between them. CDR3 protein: CASSLVAQGLPLLYEQYF. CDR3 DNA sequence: TGTGCCAGCAGCTTAGTGGCGCAGGGTCTTCCCCTACTCTACGAGCAGTACTTC.

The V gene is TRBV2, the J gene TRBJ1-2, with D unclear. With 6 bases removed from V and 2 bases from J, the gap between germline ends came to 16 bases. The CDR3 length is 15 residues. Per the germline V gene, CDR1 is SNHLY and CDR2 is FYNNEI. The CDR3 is CASRRTVASNYGYTF. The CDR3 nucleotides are TGTGCCAGCAGGAGAACGGTTGCTTCGAACTATGGCTACACCTTC.

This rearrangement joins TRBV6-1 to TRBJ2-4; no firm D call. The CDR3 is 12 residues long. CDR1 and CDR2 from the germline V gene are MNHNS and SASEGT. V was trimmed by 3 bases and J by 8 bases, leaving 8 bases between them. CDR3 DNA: TGTGCCAGCAGTGAGAGGTATGACATTCAGTACTTC. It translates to CASSERYDIQYF.